This paragraph covers one T cell receptor (beta chain) sequence. CDR1 and CDR2 (germline): GTSNPN, SVGIG (reference sequence). The junction had 5 bases not matched to a gene; V was cut back by 2 bases and J by 5 bases. This CDR3 comprises 14 residues. The source of the sample is a study of control samples from healthy donors and cancer patients. Sequencing was performed with immunoSEQ multiplex PCR; in TCRdb, only in-frame clones are kept and a portion is missing. The repertoire holds 390,000 or so clones, with about 93% as singletons. The chain has TRBV30 and TRBJ1-4; TRBD1 matches at 7 bases. The sequenced material came from PBMCs. The TCR originated in a man aged 35 to 55 with head and neck cancer. CDR3 amino acids: CAWSRQGWNEKLFF. The CDR3 region has the DNA TGTGCCTGGAGTCGACAGGGATGGAATGAAAAACTGTTTTTT.